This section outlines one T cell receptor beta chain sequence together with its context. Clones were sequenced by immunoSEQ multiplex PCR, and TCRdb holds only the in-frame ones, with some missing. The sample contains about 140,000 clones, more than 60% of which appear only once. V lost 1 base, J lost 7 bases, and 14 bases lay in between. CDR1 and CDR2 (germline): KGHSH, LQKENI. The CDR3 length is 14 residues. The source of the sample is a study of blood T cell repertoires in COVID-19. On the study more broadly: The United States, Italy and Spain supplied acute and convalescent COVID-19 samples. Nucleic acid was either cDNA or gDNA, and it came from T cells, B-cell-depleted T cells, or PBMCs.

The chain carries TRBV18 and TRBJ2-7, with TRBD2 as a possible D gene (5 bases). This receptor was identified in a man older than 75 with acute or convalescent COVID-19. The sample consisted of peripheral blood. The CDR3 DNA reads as TGTGCCAGCTCACCACAACGGGGAGTGAGGGAGCAGTACTTC. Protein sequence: CASSPQRGVREQYF. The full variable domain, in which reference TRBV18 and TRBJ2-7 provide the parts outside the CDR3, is NAGVMQNPRHLVRRRGQEARLRCSPMKGHSHVYWYRQLPEEGLKFMVYLQKENIIDESGMPKERFSAEFPKEGPSILRIQQVVRGDSAAYFCASSPQRGVREQYFGPGTRLTVT.